These 30 T cell receptor beta chains came from one sample sequenced in a study of blood T cell repertoires in COVID-19. Clones were read by immunoSEQ multiplex PCR, and TCRdb kept only the in-frame ones, dropping some. The data hold 200,000 to 250,000 clones, with around 80% observed a single time. The sample comprised peripheral blood. Every receptor here comes from a woman aged 55 to 70 who had recovered from COVID-19.

The rearrangement uses TRBV4-1 and TRBJ1-1; TRBD1 matches 7 bases. CDR1 MGHRA and CDR2 YSYEKL come from the germline V gene. CDR3 length equals 16 residues. J lost 1 base, V lost 2 bases, and 7 bases had no gene match. CDR3 protein: CASSQLAGTANTEAFF. CDR3 nucleotide sequence: TGCGCCAGCAGCCAACTTGCCGGGACAGCGAACACTGAAGCTTTCTTT.

The CDR3 DNA follows: TGTGCCAGCAGTGAAGGCAGGGTTTACTATGGCTACACCTTC. Translation: CASSEGRVYYGYTF. V usage is TRBV2 and J usage is TRBJ1-2; D perhaps matches TRBD1 (5 bases). The CDR3 runs to 14 residues. The V and J ends lost 1 base and 3 bases respectively, with 9 bases between them. The germline V gene has CDR1 SNHLY and CDR2 FYNNEI.

This clone has a handful of counts. CDR3 protein: CAILVVGTDTQYF. Here the CDR3 DNA reads TGTGCCATCCTCGTAGTAGGCACAGATACGCAGTATTTT. The chain links TRBV12-3 or TRBV12-4 to TRBJ2-3; D remains ambiguous. The CDR3 is 13 residues long. Deletions cut 10 bases from V and 1 base from J, with 12 bases between.

The genes are TRBV4-1 and TRBJ1-5, with unresolved D. V was trimmed by 0 bases and J by 7 bases, leaving 10 bases between them. Germline assignment: CDR1 MGHRA and CDR2 YSYEKL. There are 14 residues in the CDR3. CDR3 amino acids: CASSQEGGGQPQHF. The CDR3 DNA reads as TGCGCCAGCAGCCAAGAGGGCGGAGGGCAGCCCCAGCATTTT.

This chain connects TRBV29-1 to TRBJ2-7; TRBD1 is a possible D gene (5 bases). The CDR3 loop spans 14 amino acids. Germline CDR1 reads SQVTM; CDR2 reads ANQGSEA. Trimming pared 1 base from V and 0 bases from J, leaving 10 bases between. The CDR3 DNA is TGCAGCGTTGAAGCAAGGGGCCGCTCCTACGAGCAGTACTTC. Protein sequence: CSVEARGRSYEQYF.

This chain joins TRBV9 and TRBJ2-3; D possibly corresponds to TRBD2 (6 bases). V dropped 0 bases and J dropped 6 bases, with 8 bases sitting between them. Germline V gene lookup returns CDR1 SGDLS and CDR2 YYNGEE. The length of the CDR3 is 13 residues. The CDR3 sequence: CASSVAGADTQYF. DNA for the CDR3: TGTGCCAGCAGCGTAGCGGGAGCGGATACGCAGTATTTT.

The chain has TRBV6-5 and TRBJ1-3; TRBD1 might be the D (6 bases). Trimming removed 6 bases at V and 0 bases at J, with 9 bases between. The germline gives CDR1 MNHEY, CDR2 SVGAGI. CDR3 length: 14 residues. CDR3 DNA sequence: TGTGCCAGCAGCCAACAGGGCTCTGGAAACACCATATATTTT. It codes for CASSQQGSGNTIYF.

This clone was picked up a small number of times. This chain joins TRBV5-1 and TRBJ1-2, with a possible D match to TRBD1 (5 bases). Trimming removed 4 bases at V and 3 bases at J, with 19 bases between. This CDR3 region has 16 residues. Germline loops: CDR1 SGHRS, CDR2 YFSETQ. In DNA, the CDR3 is TGCGCCAGCAGCCCTCGGCCGGGGGAATATTACTATGGCTACACCTTC. As protein: CASSPRPGEYYYGYTF.

The chain carries TRBV10-3 and TRBJ1-1; 8 nucleotides line up with TRBD1. Germline lookup yields CDR1 ENHRY and CDR2 SYGVKD. CDR3 length equals 14 residues. The V segment lost 5 bases and the J segment 3 bases; nucleotides outside the gene matches: 5. The CDR3 DNA reads TGTGCCATCAGTCAGGGGGCGTGGGACACTGAAGCTTTCTTT. Its protein is CAISQGAWDTEAFF.

The rearrangement links TRBV27 to TRBJ2-7; TRBD1 matches 9 bases. Germline V gives CDR1 MNHEY, CDR2 SMNVEV (reference sequence). The CDR3 consists of 14 residues. V trimming: 2 bases; J trimming: 4 bases; junction bases outside the gene matches: 3. This CDR3 is CASSLGTGRYEQYF. CDR3 DNA sequence: TGTGCCAGCAGTTTAGGGACAGGGAGATACGAGCAGTACTTC.

This chain connects TRBV25-1 to TRBJ2-7; a weak D match, TRBD1 (6 bases). CDR1 and CDR2 (germline): MGHDK, SYGVNS. This CDR3 spans 14 amino acids. With 6 bases removed from V and 0 bases from J, the gap between germline ends came to 12 bases. The CDR3 region has the DNA TGTGCCAGCAGAGGACAGCCGAGCTCCTACGAGCAGTACTTC. This encodes CASRGQPSSYEQYF.

V and J are TRBV3-1 (or the pseudogene TRBV3-2) and TRBJ2-2, with D perhaps TRBD1 (6 bases). Germline V lookup: CDR1 LGHDT, CDR2 YNNKEL (reference sequence). This CDR3 is 16 amino acids long. Between the trimmed V and J ends, which lost 5 bases and 1 base, there was a span of 14 bases. The CDR3 sequence: CASSSRAGVNTGELFF. The DNA for the CDR3 is TGTGCCAGCAGCTCCCGGGCAGGGGTGAACACCGGGGAGCTGTTTTTT.

The J gene is TRBJ2-2, the V gene TRBV27, with a tentative D call TRBD2 (5 bases). The length of the CDR3 is 14 residues. V was trimmed by 6 bases and J by 5 bases, leaving 13 bases between them. Germline loops: CDR1 MNHEY, CDR2 SMNVEV (reference sequence). DNA of the CDR3: TGTGCCAGCAGCCCCGTACCGGGAACCGGGGAGCTGTTTTTT. Translation gives CASSPVPGTGELFF.

The chain uses TRBV7-9 and TRBJ2-2; D gene unclear. This CDR3 comprises 15 residues. CDR1 and CDR2 from the germline V gene are SEHNR and FQNEAQ (reference sequence). The V gene lost 2 bases and the J gene lost 1 base, with 8 bases spanning the gap. In nucleotides, the CDR3 is TGTGCCAGCAGCTTAAATGGCAGGAACACCGGGGAGCTGTTTTTT. Its protein product is CASSLNGRNTGELFF.

The chain combines TRBV11-2 with TRBJ2-2, with 10 bases lining up with TRBD2. Germline CDR1 is SGHAT and CDR2 is FQNNGV. The CDR3 runs to 17 residues. The ends lost 2 bases at V and 8 bases at J; junction bases unmatched: 11. As DNA, the CDR3 is TGTGCCAGCAGCTTAAGGCAGAGCGGGGGGGCAGTAGGGGAGCTGTTTTTT. Translating gives CASSLRQSGGAVGELFF.

The chain couples TRBV5-4 to TRBJ1-1; D may be TRBD1 (5 bases). The CDR3 runs 14 residues. The V end was cut by 6 bases, the J end by 5 bases, with 17 bases between. In germline, CDR1 is SGHNT, CDR2 YYREEE (reference sequence). Here the CDR3 reads CASTAGVRGTEAFF. The CDR3 nucleotides read TGTGCCAGCACGGCGGGGGTCCGGGGAACTGAAGCTTTCTTT.

This clone was found a few times. The chain carries TRBV5-1 and TRBJ2-3; TRBD2 matches 12 bases. Unmatched junction bases numbered 11, after V lost 1 base and J lost 5 bases. The CDR3 spans 18 residues. Germline V gene lookup returns CDR1 SGHRS and CDR2 YFSETQ. The DNA of the CDR3 is TGCGCCAGCAGCTTGTCCCCTAGCGGGGGGGCCGGTGGAGATACGCAGTATTTT. Its translation is CASSLSPSGGAGGDTQYF.

The V call is TRBV5-4, the J call TRBJ2-1; the D gene is possibly TRBD1 (5 bases). The CDR3 is made up of 14 amino acids. Germline V gene data show CDR1 as SGHNT and CDR2 as YYREEE (reference sequence). V was pared by 1 base and J by 5 bases, with 10 bases between. CDR3 sequence (DNA): TGTGCCAGCAGCTTGCCAGGGCGCCACAATGAGCAGTTCTTC. Protein product: CASSLPGRHNEQFF. Supplemented by reference TRBV5-4 and TRBJ2-1, the full variable domain reads ETGVTQSPTHLIKTRGQQVTLRCSSQSGHNTVSWYQQALGQGPQFIFQYYREEENGRGNFPPRFSGLQFPNYSSELNVNALELDDSALYLCASSLPGRHNEQFFGPGTRLTVL.

The chain links TRBV5-1 to TRBJ2-1, with 9 bases matching TRBD1. Germline CDR1 and CDR2: SGHRS and YFSETQ. The ends lost 1 base at V and 6 bases at J; junction bases unmatched: 5. The CDR3 loop spans 15 amino acids. The CDR3 bases are TGCGCCAGCAGCTTGAATTGGGACAGGGTCAATGAGCAGTTCTTC. This translates into CASSLNWDRVNEQFF.

CDR3 region: CASSWGLRNTIYF. The CDR3 bases are TGCGCCAGCAGTTGGGGGCTTAGAAACACCATATATTTT. The chain combines TRBV4-1 with TRBJ1-3; a weak D match, TRBD1 (6 bases). The CDR3 covers 13 residues. The V end was cut by 6 bases, the J end by 5 bases, with 11 bases between. CDR1 and CDR2 (germline): MGHRA, YSYEKL.

The chain recombines TRBV12-3 or TRBV12-4 with TRBJ1-2; TRBD1 matches at 7 bases. Germline trimming cut 3 bases from V and 4 bases from J; bases unmatched to any gene: 2. There are 13 residues in the CDR3. CDR3 protein: CASSLGQSYGYTF. The CDR3 DNA sequence: TGTGCCAGCAGTTTGGGACAGTCCTATGGCTACACCTTC.

J is TRBJ2-1 and V is TRBV29-1, with TRBD2 matching 13 bases. From germline, CDR1 is SQVTM and CDR2 ANQGSEA. The V segment lost 1 base and the J segment 8 bases; nucleotides outside the gene matches: 8. The CDR3 covers 16 residues. CDR3 in DNA: TGCAGCGTTGAAGTCTACGGGACTAGCGGGGCCTATGAGCAGTTCTTC. Translated, it gives CSVEVYGTSGAYEQFF.

J is TRBJ2-2 and V is TRBV5-1, with TRBD1 identical over 7 bases. Germline assignment: CDR1 SGHRS and CDR2 YFSETQ. V dropped 5 bases and J dropped 5; count of bases not matched to a gene: 3. There are 13 residues in the CDR3. The DNA for the CDR3 is TGCGCCAGCAGGGCACAGGGGACCGGGGAGCTGTTTTTT. Its translation is CASRAQGTGELFF.

This chain joins TRBV4-2 and TRBJ2-1; D possibly corresponds to TRBD1 (6 bases). Germline V CDR1 and CDR2: LGHNA, YNFKEQ. V lost 3 bases and J lost 4, with 10 bases in between. CDR3 size: 14 residues. CDR3 bases: TGTGCCAGCAGCCAGGGGGCGCGGTACAATGAGCAGTTCTTC. The encoded protein is CASSQGARYNEQFF.

The V call is TRBV6-4, the J call TRBJ2-2, with 10 bases that match TRBD2. The ends lost 4 bases at V and 6 bases at J; junction bases unmatched: 11. This CDR3 spans 17 amino acids. The V gene's germline CDR1 is MRHNA and CDR2 SNTAGT. CDR3 DNA sequence: TGTGCCAGCAGTGCCTCCGGCCAGCGGGGGGGCGCCGGGGAGCTGTTTTTT. Its translation: CASSASGQRGGAGELFF.

The rearrangement uses TRBV29-1 and TRBJ2-1; 8 bases are a match to TRBD1. The junction had 7 bases not matched to a gene; V was cut back by 7 bases and J by 2 bases. In germline, CDR1 is SQVTM, CDR2 ANQGSEA. The CDR3 sequence is 14 residues long. The CDR3 DNA sequence: TGCAGCGAACTGACAGGGGCAACCTACAATGAGCAGTTCTTC. Its protein is CSELTGATYNEQFF.

The chain couples TRBV12-3 or TRBV12-4 to TRBJ1-6, with D unresolved. The V and J ends lost 6 bases and 6 bases respectively, with 9 bases between them. This CDR3 region has 13 residues. In DNA form, the CDR3 reads TGTGCCAGCAGCCGGGGAAGTAATTCACCCCTCCACTTT. It is translated as CASSRGSNSPLHF.

The CDR3 loop is CSASGDRLYEQYF. CDR3 coding DNA: TGCAGTGCTAGTGGGGACAGGCTGTACGAGCAGTACTTC. The chain combines TRBV20-1 with TRBJ2-7, with 8 bases fitting TRBD1. The CDR3 is 13 residues long. Germline values: CDR1 DFQATT, CDR2 SNEGSKA (reference sequence). V was pared by 3 bases and J by 4 bases, with 5 bases of the junction left unmatched.

The V call is TRBV6-5, the J call TRBJ2-5; TRBD2 is a possible D gene (6 bases). Germline loops: CDR1 MNHEY, CDR2 SVGAGI. CDR3 size: 15 residues. Trimming pared 2 bases from V and 2 bases from J, leaving 12 bases between. The CDR3 loop reads CASSYTRDSQETQYF. In DNA, the CDR3 is TGTGCCAGCAGTTACACTCGGGACTCTCAAGAGACCCAGTACTTC.

The J gene is TRBJ1-2, the V gene TRBV13, with 10 bases lining up with TRBD1. Germline V gene lookup returns CDR1 PRHDT and CDR2 FYEKMQ (reference sequence). This CDR3 has 13 residues. J was trimmed by 8 bases and V by 6 bases; bases with no gene match: 6. CDR3 loop: CASSDRGQRGYTF. CDR3 DNA sequence: TGTGCCAGCAGTGACAGGGGGCAACGCGGCTACACCTTC.